This is a list of T cell receptor beta chains from one sample in a study of blood T cell repertoires in COVID-19. This table comes from immunoSEQ multiplex PCR, and its TCRdb copy is limited to in-frame clones, with some not included. The sample lists around 170,000 clones, 74% occurring once. Sequencing input: peripheral blood. These receptors were taken from a woman older than 75 with acute or convalescent COVID-19. CDR3s include the opening cysteine and the closing phenylalanine or tryptophan. The D gene is left open where the match is weak. Where a row states a size, it is once, few, many or the class of an expanded clone; other rows omit it.

TRBJ2-7 many - TRBV5-1 CASSIRGHYEQYF TGCGCCAGCAGCATCAGGGGACACTACGAGCAGTACTTC
TRBJ2-3 - - TRBV5-4 CASSLVGQRADTQYF TGTGCCAGCAGCTTGGTTGGCCAGAGGGCAGATACGCAGTATTTT
TRBJ2-7 few TRBD2 TRBV24-1 CATGTSGSWEQYF TGTGCCACCGGGACTAGCGGGTCTTGGGAGCAGTACTTC
TRBJ2-7 - - TRBV19 CASSIQTDAYEQYF TGTGCCAGTAGTATCCAGACAGATGCCTACGAGCAGTACTTC
TRBJ1-5 once TRBD1 TRBV6-6 CASSLAGGLGDDQPQHF TGTGCCAGCAGTCTGGCAGGGGGTCTAGGTGATGATCAGCCCCAGCATTTT
TRBJ2-3 once TRBD2 TRBV2 CASSDDSGSSTDTQYF TGTGCCAGCAGTGACGATAGCGGGTCTAGCACAGATACGCAGTATTTT
TRBJ2-7 - - TRBV10-3 CAIPREDNSYEQYF TGTGCCATCCCAAGGGAGGACAACTCCTACGAGCAGTACTTC
TRBJ2-1 - TRBD1 TRBV29-1 CSVEIRTGYNEQFF TGCAGCGTTGAAATCAGGACAGGGTACAATGAGCAGTTCTTC
TRBJ1-3 - TRBD1 TRBV6-5 CASSFEDRGNTIYF TGTGCCAGCAGTTTTGAGGACAGGGGTAACACCATATATTTT
TRBJ2-7 - - TRBV25-1 CASSSASDQVGEQYF TGTGCCAGCAGCTCGGCTTCCGACCAGGTCGGCGAGCAGTACTTC